The 31 T cell receptor beta chains in this list originate from one sample, sequenced in a study of blood T cell repertoires in COVID-19. Libraries were prepared by immunoSEQ multiplex PCR; TCRdb keeps only in-frame clonotypes and omits some of them. The repertoire holds under 65,000 clones, more than 65% seen once, with less than 6.5% in the top ten. Sequencing input: peripheral blood. The receptors shown here come from a woman aged 55-70 years with acute or convalescent COVID-19.

This chain joins TRBV5-1 and TRBJ1-1, with unresolved D. There are 15 residues in the CDR3. V was cut by 0 bases and J by 1 base, with 10 bases left in between. Germline-derived CDR1 and CDR2 are SGHRS and YFSETQ. The CDR3 DNA reads as TGCGCCAGCAGCTTGGGGGGAGCAGGGAACACTGAAGCTTTCTTT. Its protein is CASSLGGAGNTEAFF. Together with reference TRBV5-1 and TRBJ1-1, the CDR3 gives the full variable domain: KAGVTQTPRYLIKTRGQQVTLSCSPISGHRSVSWYQQTPGQGLQFLFEYFSETQRNKGNFPGRFSGRQFSNSRSEMNVSTLELGDSALYLCASSLGGAGNTEAFFGQGTRLTVV.

The J gene is TRBJ1-1, the V gene TRBV19; 7 bases match TRBD1. This CDR3 has 16 residues. V shed 5 bases and J 1 base; nucleotides not matched to a gene: 10. The V gene's germline CDR1 is LNHDA and CDR2 SQIVND (reference sequence). For the CDR3, the DNA is TGTGCCAGTAGTGTGCGACAGGGTCCGGGGAACACTGAAGCTTTCTTT. This sequence encodes CASSVRQGPGNTEAFF.

V is TRBV19 and J is TRBJ1-4, with D maybe TRBD1 (6 bases). The CDR3 consists of 15 residues. V shed 5 bases and J shed 6 bases, with 16 bases lying between them. Germline V lookup: CDR1 LNHDA, CDR2 SQIVND (reference sequence). The CDR3 nucleotides read TGTGCCAGTAGTCCCCTCAGGGGACGGTATGAAAAACTGTTTTTT. Amino acid sequence: CASSPLRGRYEKLFF.

The chain has TRBV5-6 and TRBJ2-3, with 7 bases that match TRBD1. The CDR3 covers 14 residues. Germline assignment: CDR1 SGHDT and CDR2 YYEEEE. V shed 4 bases and J 9 bases; nucleotides not matched to a gene: 11. CDR3 sequence reads: CASSVRGNQKTQYF. The DNA for the CDR3 is TGTGCCAGCAGCGTCAGGGGGAACCAGAAGACGCAGTATTTT.

The rearrangement uses TRBV18 and TRBJ2-7; possibly TRBD1 for D (5 bases). Deletions cut 1 base from V and 3 bases from J, with 7 bases between. Germline CDR1 is KGHSH and CDR2 is LQKENI. The CDR3 contains 13 residues. The CDR3 nucleotides are TGTGCCAGCTCACCACGTCAGGGCTACGAGCAGTACTTC. Its translation: CASSPRQGYEQYF.

V and J are TRBV7-3 and TRBJ2-4; 7 nucleotides line up with TRBD1. The germline CDR1 and CDR2 sequences are SGHTA and FQGTGA. V shed 1 base and J 3 bases; nucleotides not matched to a gene: 6. The CDR3 is made up of 16 amino acids. CDR3 in amino acids: CASSLKGQVNKNIQYF. In nucleotides, the CDR3 is TGTGCCAGCAGCTTAAAAGGACAGGTAAACAAAAACATTCAGTACTTC.

V is TRBV30 and J is TRBJ1-1; D is undetermined. Germline V gives CDR1 GTSNPN, CDR2 SVGIG (reference sequence). CDR3 length equals 17 residues. Trimming stripped 0 bases from V and 4 bases from J, with 21 bases between. In nucleotides, the CDR3 is TGTGCCTGGAGTGTACCGATCCCCGGGCCCGCGGGCACTGAAGCTTTCTTT. It yields the protein CAWSVPIPGPAGTEAFF. The full variable domain, with the rest looked up from reference TRBV30 and TRBJ1-1, is SQTIHQWPATLVQPVGSPLSLECTVEGTSNPNLYWYRQAAGRGLQLLFYSVGIGQISSEVPQNLSASRPQDRQFILSSKKLLLSDSGFYLCAWSVPIPGPAGTEAFFGQGTRLTVV.

This clone showed up just once. The chain has TRBV6-5 and TRBJ2-3, with 7 bases that match TRBD1. The V gene end was trimmed by 7 bases and the J gene end by 5 bases; junction bases not matched to a gene: 12. Germline CDR1 MNHEY, CDR2 SVGAGI. CDR3 length equals 15 residues. The CDR3 DNA follows: TGTGCCAGCACACGTAGACAGGGTGGGAAAGATACGCAGTATTTT. Translating gives CASTRRQGGKDTQYF.

V usage is TRBV11-2 and J usage is TRBJ2-7, with TRBD2 as a possible D gene (6 bases). The CDR3 loop spans 14 amino acids. Deletions cut 5 bases from V and 9 bases from J, with 20 bases between. Per the germline V gene, CDR1 is SGHAT and CDR2 is FQNNGV. CDR3 sequence (DNA): TGTGCCAGCAGCCGAGAACAGGCCCTGGAGGGGCAGTACTTC. Residues: CASSREQALEGQYF.

This rearrangement joins TRBV2 to TRBJ1-1, with D hard to call. Trimming took off 3 bases at V and 4 bases at J, with 12 bases between the two ends. Per germline, CDR1 SNHLY and CDR2 FYNNEI. The length of the CDR3 is 14 residues. CDR3 bases: TGTGCCAGCAGTGAGGAGGGCAGGAGCACTGAAGCTTTCTTT. This codes for CASSEEGRSTEAFF.

The chain recombines TRBV10-3 with TRBJ2-5; 9 bases agree with TRBD1. Germline lookup yields CDR1 ENHRY and CDR2 SYGVKD. The CDR3 is 13 residues long. The junction had 4 bases not matched to a gene; V was cut back by 8 bases and J by 3 bases. The CDR3 reads CAIRDRAKETQYF. Here the CDR3 DNA reads TGTGCCATCCGGGACAGGGCGAAAGAGACCCAGTACTTC.

V gene TRBV1 combines with J gene TRBJ2-2; whether TRBD2, the table's D call, matches the DNA was not checked. TRBV1 is a pseudogene. The length of the CDR3 is 16 residues. CDR3 DNA: TGCACCAGCAGCCAGACCCTTGAGCGGGGGACCGGGGAGCTGTTTTTT. It specifies CTSSQTLERGTGELFF.

V is TRBV29-1 and J is TRBJ1-3; no definite D call. The V end was cut by 4 bases, the J end by 3 bases, with 7 bases between. CDR1 and CDR2 (germline): SQVTM, ANQGSEA. This CDR3 has 12 residues. CDR3 loop: CSVGGGGNTIYF. The CDR3, as DNA: TGCAGCGTTGGGGGAGGTGGAAACACCATATATTTT.

The chain carries TRBV13 and TRBJ1-6; perhaps TRBD1 as D (5 bases). The V gene lost 5 bases and the J gene lost 5 bases, with 10 bases spanning the gap. The CDR3 covers 14 residues. Germline assignment: CDR1 PRHDT and CDR2 FYEKMQ (reference sequence). The CDR3 spells CASSPRVNNSPLHF. The CDR3 coding sequence is TGTGCCAGCAGCCCCAGGGTTAATAATTCACCCCTCCACTTT. Full variable domain (missing parts from reference TRBV13 and TRBJ1-6): AAGVIQSPRHLIKEKRETATLKCYPIPRHDTVYWYQQGPGQDPQFLISFYEKMQSDKGSIPDRFSAQQFSDYHSELNMSSLELGDSALYFCASSPRVNNSPLHFGNGTRLTVT.

This clone showed up just a few times. This sequence joins TRBV5-8 and TRBJ1-5; 9 bases are a match to TRBD1. CDR3 length: 14 residues. After removal of 3 bases from V and 7 bases from J, the junction contained 5 bases not matched to a gene. From germline, CDR1 is SGHTS and CDR2 YDEGEE. The CDR3 here is CASSSTGGWQPQHF. The CDR3 region has the DNA TGTGCCAGCAGCTCCACAGGGGGCTGGCAGCCCCAGCATTTT. Looking up the rest from reference TRBV5-8 and TRBJ1-5 gives the full variable domain: EAGVTQSPTHLIKTRGQQATLRCSPISGHTSVYWYQQALGLGLQFLLWYDEGEERNRGNFPPRFSGRQFPNYSSELNVNALELEDSALYLCASSSTGGWQPQHFGDGTRLSIL.

V usage is TRBV7-9 and J usage is TRBJ1-1; D not certain. V shed 0 bases and J shed 6 bases, with 11 bases lying between them. CDR3 length: 14 residues. Germline CDR1 and CDR2: SEHNR and FQNEAQ (reference sequence). The CDR3 DNA is TGTGCCAGCAGCTTAGCGCTGGGAGGGCCTGAAGCTTTCTTT. The encoded protein is CASSLALGGPEAFF.

There are a few counts of this clone. J is TRBJ2-7 and V is TRBV5-5; D perhaps matches TRBD1 (5 bases). This CDR3 is 16 amino acids long. From germline, CDR1 is SGHKS and CDR2 YYEKEE (reference sequence). V lost 1 base to trimming and J lost 3 bases, with 17 bases between them. CDR3 coding DNA: TGTGCCAGCAGCTTGATCTTCAGGGCCCAGGGCTACGAGCAGTACTTC. Its protein product is CASSLIFRAQGYEQYF.

This chain links TRBV3-1 (or the pseudogene TRBV3-2) with TRBJ2-2; D perhaps matches TRBD1 (6 bases). Between the trimmed V and J ends, which lost 2 bases and 6 bases, there was a span of 10 bases. The CDR3 has 14 amino acids. The germline CDR1 and CDR2 sequences are LGHDT and YNNKEL (reference sequence). DNA for the CDR3: TGTGCCAGCAGCCAAACAGGGTCGGCCGGGGAGCTGTTTTTT. Amino acid sequence: CASSQTGSAGELFF.

The CDR3 loop reads CASSVSSGANVLTF. The CDR3 DNA is TGTGCCAGCAGCGTTAGCTCTGGGGCCAACGTCCTGACTTTC. This chain connects TRBV9 to TRBJ2-6; no firm D call. The CDR3 totals 14 residues. Germline V gives CDR1 SGDLS, CDR2 YYNGEE. The germline V and J ends were trimmed by 2 bases and 0 bases, with 3 bases remaining between them.

This clone was recorded a few times. The chain joins TRBV7-3 to TRBJ1-1; 9 bases match TRBD1. The CDR3 covers 13 residues. Germline values: CDR1 SGHTA, CDR2 FQGTGA. With 5 bases clipped from V and 9 bases from J, the junction kept 7 bases outside the gene matches. In DNA, the CDR3 is TGTGCCAGCAGCCTTTACAGGGGGCAGAAAGCTTTCTTT. Translation: CASSLYRGQKAFF.

This chain connects TRBV4-1 to TRBJ1-3; unclear D gene. Trimming removed 0 bases at V and 0 bases at J, with 12 bases between. This CDR3 is built from 17 residues. Germline lookup yields CDR1 MGHRA and CDR2 YSYEKL. CDR3 DNA: TGCGCCAGCAGCCAAGACCCTACGGGTAGCTCTGGAAACACCATATATTTT. As protein: CASSQDPTGSSGNTIYF.

The rearrangement uses TRBV29-1 and TRBJ2-7; perhaps TRBD1 as D (5 bases). Germline V gives CDR1 SQVTM, CDR2 ANQGSEA. With 1 base removed from V and 3 bases from J, the gap between germline ends came to 13 bases. The CDR3 consists of 14 residues. CDR3 loop: CSVEVGRTIYEQYF. CDR3 in DNA: TGCAGCGTTGAAGTCGGGCGGACAATCTACGAGCAGTACTTC.

This clone was counted only a few times. The chain carries TRBV6-6 and TRBJ2-1; D perhaps matches TRBD1 (5 bases). Trimming pared 4 bases from V and 7 bases from J, leaving 8 bases between. CDR1 is MNHNY, CDR2 SVGAGI, per germline (reference sequence). This CDR3 contains 12 residues. This CDR3 reads CASSLRGNEQFF. CDR3 DNA: TGTGCCAGCAGTTTAAGGGGAAATGAGCAGTTCTTC.

The rearrangement links TRBV12-3 or TRBV12-4 to TRBJ1-2; a possible D gene is TRBD1 (6 bases). This CDR3 contains 12 residues. V dropped 5 bases and J dropped 4 bases, with 8 bases sitting between them. CDR3 coding DNA: TGTGCCAGCAGTCAAGGGGGCTATGGCTACACCTTC. It is translated as CASSQGGYGYTF.

V is TRBV10-3 and J is TRBJ1-1; D possibly corresponds to TRBD1 (5 bases). The CDR3 covers 13 residues. Trimming removed 3 bases at V and 7 bases at J, with 12 bases between. Germline V gives CDR1 ENHRY, CDR2 SYGVKD. CDR3 in DNA: TGTGCCATCAGTGATGGGGCCCTAATTGAAGCTTTCTTT. This sequence encodes CAISDGALIEAFF.

This clone has more than one count but fewer than ten. This chain links TRBV3-1 (or the pseudogene TRBV3-2) with TRBJ2-3; 11 bases fit TRBD1. J gave up 6 bases and V 10 bases, and 9 bases lay outside the gene matches. Germline V gives CDR1 LGHDT, CDR2 YNNKEL (reference sequence). The CDR3 contains 14 residues. The CDR3, as DNA: TGTGCCACCGGGGACAGGGGGTTTAAGGATACGCAGTATTTT. It specifies CATGDRGFKDTQYF.

This clone was counted between two and nine times. The chain's CDR3 is CASSLGVYGYTF. Here the CDR3 DNA reads TGTGCCAGCAGTTTGGGAGTCTATGGCTACACCTTC. The V gene is TRBV28, the J gene TRBJ1-2; D call uncertain. V shed 3 bases and J shed 4 bases, with 6 bases lying between them. From germline, CDR1 is MDHEN and CDR2 SYDVKM. This CDR3 is built from 12 residues.

Only one count was recorded for this clone. This chain connects TRBV9 to TRBJ2-3; 12 bases align to TRBD2. This CDR3 contains 17 residues. Germline V gives CDR1 SGDLS, CDR2 YYNGEE. V lost 4 bases to trimming and J lost 2 bases; unmatched junction nucleotides: 8. The chain's CDR3 is CASSKRTSGATTDTQYF. CDR3 bases: TGTGCCAGCAGCAAAAGGACTAGCGGGGCGACCACAGATACGCAGTATTTT. The whole variable domain, remainder taken from reference TRBV9 and TRBJ2-3, is DSGVTQTPKHLITATGQRVTLRCSPRSGDLSVYWYQQSLDQGLQFLIQYYNGEERAKGNILERFSAQQFPDLHSELNLSSLELGDSALYFCASSKRTSGATTDTQYFGPGTRLTVL.

V is TRBV11-2 and J is TRBJ2-5; maybe TRBD1 (6 bases). This CDR3 comprises 14 residues. V lost 5 bases and J 4 bases, leaving 14 bases between the germline ends. The germline V gene encodes CDR1 SGHAT and CDR2 FQNNGV. CDR3 DNA: TGTGCCAGCAGCCCCAGGGGCGCCGGAGAGACCCAGTACTTC. Amino acid sequence: CASSPRGAGETQYF.

The chain links TRBV6-1 to TRBJ1-4; TRBD1 aligns across 9 bases. This CDR3 is built from 17 residues. The V segment lost 2 bases and the J segment 0 bases; nucleotides outside the gene matches: 4. Germline V gene data show CDR1 as MNHNS and CDR2 as SASEGT. CDR3 sequence: CASSEWGQGATNEKLFF. CDR3 in DNA: TGTGCCAGCAGTGAATGGGGACAGGGTGCAACTAATGAAAAACTGTTTTTT.

This sequence joins TRBV7-2 and TRBJ1-5, with D possibly TRBD1 on 6 matching bases. Trimming left V 2 bases short and J 6 bases short, with 17 bases between. Germline V lookup: CDR1 SGHTA, CDR2 FQGNSA. CDR3 size: 16 residues. The CDR3 DNA is TGTGCCAGCAGCTTACTCCCAGGGGCGAAGACTCAGCCCCAGCATTTT. Translation: CASSLLPGAKTQPQHF.